This section outlines one T cell receptor (beta chain) sequence together with its context. Sequencing used immunoSEQ multiplex PCR; TCRdb keeps in-frame clones, though not all of them. The table includes over 25,000 clones, 75% to 95% detected once. The data originate from a study of T cell changes during pregnancy in multiple sclerosis. The sequenced sample was CD8+ T cells from peripheral blood mononuclear cells, obtained before pregnancy. This receptor was obtained from a female donor with multiple sclerosis, enrolled in a pregnancy study.

CDR3 nucleotide sequence: TGTGCCAGCAGTTTACACTCCGCGGGTGAAGCTTTCTTT. This gives the protein CASSLHSAGEAFF. The chain has TRBV27 and TRBJ1-1; D is ambiguous. Per germline, CDR1 MNHEY and CDR2 SMNVEV (reference sequence). CDR3 length equals 13 residues. V lost 2 bases, J lost 7 bases, and 11 bases lay in between.